The clone carrying this TCR beta chain was recorded at least ten times. Its cognate antigen is unknown. The CDR3 totals 14 residues. J gave up 9 bases and V 0 bases, and 7 bases lay outside the gene matches. Germline V lookup: CDR1 SGHVS, CDR2 FNYEAQ. 8.5 to 10 ml of fresh peripheral blood supplied the PBMCs. RNA transcripts yielded amplified TCR beta CDR3 regions. Initially, a first-round RT-PCR of the TCR CDR3 employed the HTBI primer set. TCRdb independently ran MiXCR on the multiplex PCR reads; one entry per CDR3 protein. In the table there are almost 350,000 distinct CDR3 sequences, 15% to 20% of which are singletons. This specimen belongs to a study of T cells in Graves' hyperthyroidism and ophthalmopathy. Study-wide background: The authors collected peripheral blood at initial diagnosis, before any treatment. Study results and limitations: Ophthalmopathy was predicted by the model a median of about 6.5 months ahead of onset.

This TCR was recovered from a woman aged 40 to 50 with Graves' ophthalmopathy. The chain joins TRBV7-6 to TRBJ2-5; 7 bases are shared with TRBD1. Sequencing was done on a sample of blood. CDR3 sequence: CASSLATGSVAQYF. The CDR3 region has the DNA TGTGCCAGCAGCTTAGCGACAGGGTCAGTAGCCCAGTACTTC.